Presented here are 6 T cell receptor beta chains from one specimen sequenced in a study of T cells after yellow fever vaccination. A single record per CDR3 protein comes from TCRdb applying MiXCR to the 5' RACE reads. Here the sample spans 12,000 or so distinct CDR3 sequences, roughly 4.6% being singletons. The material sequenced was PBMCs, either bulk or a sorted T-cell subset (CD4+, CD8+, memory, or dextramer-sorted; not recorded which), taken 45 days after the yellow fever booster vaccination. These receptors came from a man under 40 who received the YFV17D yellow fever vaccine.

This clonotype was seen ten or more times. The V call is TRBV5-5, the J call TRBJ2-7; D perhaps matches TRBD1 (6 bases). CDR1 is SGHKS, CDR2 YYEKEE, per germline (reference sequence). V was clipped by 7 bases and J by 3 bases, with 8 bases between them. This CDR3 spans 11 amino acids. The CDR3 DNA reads TGTGCCAGCGGACAGTTCTACGAGCAGTACTTC. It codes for CASGQFYEQYF.

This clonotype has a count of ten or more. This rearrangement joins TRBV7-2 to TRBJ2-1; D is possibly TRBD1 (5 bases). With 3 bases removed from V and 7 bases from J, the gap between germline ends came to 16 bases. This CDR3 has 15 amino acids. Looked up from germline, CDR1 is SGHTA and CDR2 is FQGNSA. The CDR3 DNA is TGTGCCAGCAGCTTGGGCAGGGCGGTGTCGAATGAGCAGTTCTTC. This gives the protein CASSLGRAVSNEQFF.

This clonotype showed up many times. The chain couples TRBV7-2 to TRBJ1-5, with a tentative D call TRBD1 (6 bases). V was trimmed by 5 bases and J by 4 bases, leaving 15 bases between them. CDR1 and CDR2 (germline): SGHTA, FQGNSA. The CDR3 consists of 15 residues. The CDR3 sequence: CASSVQGVGNQPQHF. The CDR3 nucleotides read TGTGCCAGCAGCGTACAGGGAGTTGGTAATCAGCCCCAGCATTTT.

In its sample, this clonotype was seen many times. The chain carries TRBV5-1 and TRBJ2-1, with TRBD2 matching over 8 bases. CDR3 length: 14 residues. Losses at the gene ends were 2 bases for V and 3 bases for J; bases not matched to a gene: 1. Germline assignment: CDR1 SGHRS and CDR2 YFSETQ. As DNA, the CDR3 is TGCGCCAGCAGCTTCGCGGGGGGCTACAATGAGCAGTTCTTC. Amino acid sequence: CASSFAGGYNEQFF. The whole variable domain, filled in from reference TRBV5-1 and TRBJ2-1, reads KAGVTQTPRYLIKTRGQQVTLSCSPISGHRSVSWYQQTPGQGLQFLFEYFSETQRNKGNFPGRFSGRQFSNSRSEMNVSTLELGDSALYLCASSFAGGYNEQFFGPGTRLTVL.

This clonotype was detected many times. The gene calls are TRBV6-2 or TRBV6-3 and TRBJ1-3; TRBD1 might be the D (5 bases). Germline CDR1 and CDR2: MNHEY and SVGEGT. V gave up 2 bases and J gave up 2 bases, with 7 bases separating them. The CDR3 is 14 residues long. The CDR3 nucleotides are TGTGCCAGCAGTTACGCAGGGACTGGAAACACCATATATTTT. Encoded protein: CASSYAGTGNTIYF.

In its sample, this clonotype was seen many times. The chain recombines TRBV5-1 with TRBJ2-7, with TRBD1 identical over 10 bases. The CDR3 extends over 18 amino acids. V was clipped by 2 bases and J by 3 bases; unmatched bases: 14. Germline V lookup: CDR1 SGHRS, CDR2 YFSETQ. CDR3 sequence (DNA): TGCGCCAGCAGCTTCCGGCCGTGGGGGACAGGGGAAATCTACGAGCAGTACTTC. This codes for CASSFRPWGTGEIYEQYF.